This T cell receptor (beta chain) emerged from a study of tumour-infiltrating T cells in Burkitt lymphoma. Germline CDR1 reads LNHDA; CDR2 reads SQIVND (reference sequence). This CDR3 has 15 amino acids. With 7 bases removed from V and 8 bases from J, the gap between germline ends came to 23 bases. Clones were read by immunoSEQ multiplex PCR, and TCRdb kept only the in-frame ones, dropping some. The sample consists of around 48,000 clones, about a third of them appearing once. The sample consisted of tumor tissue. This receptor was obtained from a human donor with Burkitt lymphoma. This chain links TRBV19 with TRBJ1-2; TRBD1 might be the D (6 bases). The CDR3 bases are TGTGCCAGTAAAACACCTACCGGGACACGGAGAGGCTACACCTTC. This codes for CASKTPTGTRRGYTF.